The 17 T cell receptor beta chains below come from one sample, sequenced in a study of shared clonotypes between healthy human individuals. TCRdb's copy holds only in-frame clones and misses some; the assay was immunoSEQ multiplex PCR. This sample has over 950,000 clones, with roughly 80% found just once. Specimen: memory CD4+ T cells from PBMCs. Subset in this sample: CD45RA-negative fraction. These receptors all come from a man aged 18 to 30 in good health. Some clones in this sample may be carry-over from other donors' samples.

The chain uses TRBV10-3 and TRBJ1-5; TRBD1 matches at 10 bases. Germline V gene data show CDR1 as ENHRY and CDR2 as SYGVKD. The CDR3 length is 14 residues. V trimming: 5 bases; J trimming: 6 bases; junction bases outside the gene matches: 4. CDR3 nucleotides: TGTGCCATCAGTCAGACAGGGGGCAGTCAGCCCCAGCATTTT. Translated, it gives CAISQTGGSQPQHF.

V is TRBV4-1 and J is TRBJ1-2; 7 bases map to TRBD1. Trimming removed 1 base from V and 5 bases from J; junction bases left unmatched: 4. The germline CDR1 and CDR2 sequences are MGHRA and YSYEKL. This CDR3 spans 14 amino acids. For the CDR3, the DNA is TGCGCCAGCAGCCAAGCGTCCAGGGGGTATGGCTACACCTTC. It encodes CASSQASRGYGYTF.

V is TRBV5-1 and J is TRBJ1-5; TRBD1 matches 7 bases. This CDR3 has 15 amino acids. Germline values: CDR1 SGHRS, CDR2 YFSETQ. With 0 bases clipped from V and 5 bases from J, the junction kept 5 bases outside the gene matches. For the CDR3, the DNA is TGCGCCAGCAGCTTGGCACCCGGGACAGATCAGCCCCAGCATTTT. This encodes CASSLAPGTDQPQHF.

The J gene is TRBJ1-2, the V gene TRBV6-1; tentative D call: TRBD1 (6 bases). Looked up from germline, CDR1 is MNHNS and CDR2 is SASEGT. This CDR3 has 16 amino acids. Trimming took 1 base from V and 8 from J, leaving 20 bases between them. In DNA form, the CDR3 reads TGTGCCAGCAGTGAAGAATCAATGTGGGGGCGCCGGGGCTACACCTTC. This sequence encodes CASSEESMWGRRGYTF.

This sequence joins TRBV28 and TRBJ2-7; either TRBD1 or TRBD2 may supply D (5 bases each). Germline V gene sequence: CDR1 MDHEN, CDR2 SYDVKM. Deletions cut 3 bases from V and 0 bases from J, with 15 bases between. This CDR3 comprises 16 residues. In nucleotides, the CDR3 is TGTGCCAGCAGTTTTGGGGGTAGCACGAGCTCCTACGAGCAGTACTTC. Its protein is CASSFGGSTSSYEQYF.

This clone was counted only a few times. This CDR3 is also generated by other DNA sequences in the sample. The J gene is TRBJ1-1, the V gene TRBV5-1, with TRBD1 identical over 8 bases. V lost 4 bases and J lost 1; bases outside the gene matches: 3. The CDR3 has 14 amino acids. In germline, CDR1 is SGHRS, CDR2 YFSETQ. This CDR3 is CASSGTGANTEAFF. The CDR3 DNA is TGCGCCAGCAGCGGGACAGGCGCGAACACTGAAGCTTTCTTT.

The table lists this clone with a count of one. The J gene is TRBJ2-2, the V gene TRBV7-2, with TRBD2 identical over 7 bases. J gave up 4 bases and V 2 bases, and 7 bases lay outside the gene matches. CDR1 and CDR2 from the germline V gene are SGHTA and FQGNSA. This CDR3 is built from 16 residues. CDR3 coding DNA: TGTGCCAGCAGCTTAATGGCGGGAGTTCTCACCGGGGAGCTGTTTTTT. This encodes CASSLMAGVLTGELFF.

V usage is TRBV6-5 and J usage is TRBJ2-2, with TRBD1 as a possible D gene (5 bases). Germline V gene lookup returns CDR1 MNHEY and CDR2 SVGAGI. V was clipped by 3 bases and J by 6 bases, with 14 bases between them. CDR3 length: 15 residues. CDR3 sequence (DNA): TGTGCCAGCAGTTATTGGCAGGGAAGGGCCGGGGAGCTGTTTTTT. Encoded protein: CASSYWQGRAGELFF.

This clone came up a few times. This rearrangement joins TRBV6-1 to TRBJ2-3; 9 bases are a match to TRBD2. This CDR3 is built from 13 residues. From germline, CDR1 is MNHNS and CDR2 SASEGT. Trimming at V came to 9 bases and at J to 2 bases, leaving 3 bases not matched to a gene. The DNA of the CDR3 is TGTGCCAGTGAGGGACTAGCCACAGATACGCAGTATTTT. This gives the protein CASEGLATDTQYF.

The gene calls are TRBV6-1 and TRBJ2-7, with unresolved D. Germline CDR1 reads MNHNS; CDR2 reads SASEGT. This CDR3 has 14 residues. Trimming pared 6 bases from V and 7 bases from J, leaving 19 bases between. CDR3 in DNA: TGTGCCAGCAGCGGGTCAGCGACCGCTTGGGAGCAGTACTTC. This translates into CASSGSATAWEQYF.

The chain links TRBV4-1 to TRBJ2-1, with TRBD2 identical over 15 bases. Trimming cost V 3 bases and J 8 bases; bases outside gene matches: 5. CDR1 MGHRA and CDR2 YSYEKL come from the germline V gene. This CDR3 is 16 amino acids long. The CDR3 loop reads CASSHPGLAGGYEQFF. The CDR3 DNA reads as TGCGCCAGCAGCCATCCCGGACTAGCGGGAGGGTATGAGCAGTTCTTC.

This clone was seen a few times. V is TRBV19 and J is TRBJ1-1, with D tentatively TRBD1 (5 bases). CDR1 and CDR2 (germline): LNHDA, SQIVND (reference sequence). Between the trimmed V and J ends, which lost 3 bases and 3 bases, there was a span of 8 bases. The CDR3 sequence is 13 residues long. DNA of the CDR3: TGTGCCAGTAGTATGGGGGGGTACACTGAAGCTTTCTTT. Its translation: CASSMGGYTEAFF.

There are a few counts of this clone. J is TRBJ1-3 and V is TRBV7-9; D remains unclear. Germline V gives CDR1 SEHNR, CDR2 FQNEAQ (reference sequence). Trimming shortened V by 3 bases and J by 4 bases, and 10 bases separated the two germline ends. This CDR3 spans 14 amino acids. The CDR3, as DNA: TGTGCCAGCAGCTTTGCTTTGGGAGGAAACACCATATATTTT. It specifies CASSFALGGNTIYF.

This chain links TRBV27 with TRBJ1-2; D gene unclear. The CDR3 runs 15 residues. V was shortened by 2 bases and J by 2 bases, with 12 bases between the two germline ends. Germline V gene sequence: CDR1 MNHEY, CDR2 SMNVEV (reference sequence). Here the CDR3 DNA reads TGTGCCAGCAGTTTACGCCCTGCCGCCAACTATGGCTACACCTTC. Protein product: CASSLRPAANYGYTF.

This clone occurred a few times. A read error is the likely source, as a far larger clone sits one nucleotide away. The V call is TRBV5-4, the J call TRBJ1-1, with 9 bases aligning to TRBD1. The germline V gene has CDR1 SGHNT and CDR2 YYREEE (reference sequence). Unmatched junction bases numbered 6, after V lost 0 bases and J lost 3 bases. The CDR3 totals 16 residues. The CDR3 DNA is TGTGCCAGCAGCTTGGGGACAGGGGTTAAGGACACTGAAGCTTTCTTT. As protein: CASSLGTGVKDTEAFF.

The chain links TRBV14 to TRBJ1-2; 9 bases fit TRBD1. Germline-derived CDR1 and CDR2 are SGHDN and FVKESK. The V and J ends lost 5 bases and 2 bases, in that order; junction bases with no gene match: 6. The CDR3 covers 15 residues. For the CDR3, the DNA is TGTGCCAGCAGCGATTCCGGGACAGGGAACTATGGCTACACCTTC. Its translation is CASSDSGTGNYGYTF.

The chain employs TRBV10-3 and TRBJ1-1; D gene unclear. This CDR3 is 14 amino acids long. V was trimmed by 6 bases and J by 3 bases, leaving 14 bases between them. Germline assignment: CDR1 ENHRY and CDR2 SYGVKD. This chain's CDR3 is CAIRLSQEYTEAFF. The CDR3 DNA reads as TGTGCCATCAGATTATCCCAGGAGTACACTGAAGCTTTCTTT.